The present T cell receptor beta chain was sequenced within a study of technical replicates of blood from a few donors. This table comes from immunoSEQ multiplex PCR, and its TCRdb copy is limited to in-frame clones, with some not included. This table holds 65,000 to 80,000 clones, approximately 93% found once. Trimming removed 5 bases at V and 0 bases at J, with 16 bases between. Germline loops: CDR1 SGHTA, CDR2 FQGNSA. The length of the CDR3 is 17 residues. The source is a human donor in good health. Source material: T cells isolated from PBMCs. V and J are TRBV7-2 and TRBJ1-4, with D unclear. CDR3: CASSPEARTATNEKLFF. The CDR3 DNA reads as TGTGCCAGCAGCCCAGAGGCAAGAACCGCAACTAATGAAAAACTGTTTTTT.